The 30 T cell receptor beta chains below were found in one sample sequenced in a study of blood T cell repertoires in COVID-19. Produced via immunoSEQ multiplex PCR; TCRdb's table is partial and in-frame only. The sample shows about 140,000 clones, 77% of them seen only once. Sequencing was performed on peripheral blood. Every receptor here comes from a woman aged 45-65 years with active or convalescent COVID-19.

This clone was detected only a few times. The chain links TRBV4-3 to TRBJ1-2; no clear D gene. CDR1 is LGHNA and CDR2 is YSLEER in the germline V gene. V was shortened by 0 bases and J by 0 bases, with 8 bases between the two germline ends. The CDR3 loop spans 15 amino acids. The CDR3 nucleotides read TGCGCCAGCAGCCAAGATCTGCAGACTAACTATGGCTACACCTTC. The encoded protein is CASSQDLQTNYGYTF.

The chain combines TRBV6-1 with TRBJ2-5; D perhaps matches TRBD1 (6 bases). The germline gives CDR1 MNHNS, CDR2 SASEGT. The CDR3 has 15 residues. Trimming took 0 bases from V and 5 from J, leaving 13 bases between them. CDR3 protein: CASSEAWTAWETQYF. The CDR3 DNA reads as TGTGCCAGCAGTGAAGCTTGGACAGCCTGGGAGACCCAGTACTTC.

This clone was counted a few times. The genes are TRBV23-1 and TRBJ1-5, with D unresolved. TRBV23-1 is sorted into the ORF group, with uncertain function. The CDR3 extends over 14 amino acids. V was pared by 9 bases and J by 2 bases, with 14 bases between. The CDR3 nucleotides read TGCGCCAGACCTGGTGTGAAGCGCAATCAGCCCCAGCATTTT. Translated, it gives CARPGVKRNQPQHF.

In its sample, this clone was seen once. The chain uses TRBV5-1 and TRBJ2-5, with 15 nucleotides matching TRBD2. Germline V gene sequence: CDR1 SGHRS, CDR2 YFSETQ. This CDR3 region has 17 residues. The trim removed 3 bases at V and 1 base at J, leaving 4 bases unmatched. This chain's CDR3 is CASSWGTSGRTQETQYF. The CDR3 nucleotides read TGCGCCAGCAGCTGGGGGACTAGCGGGAGGACCCAAGAGACCCAGTACTTC.

The rearrangement uses TRBV3-1 (or the pseudogene TRBV3-2) and TRBJ1-1; perhaps TRBD1 as D (5 bases). The germline CDR1 and CDR2 sequences are LGHDT and YNNKEL (reference sequence). This CDR3 has 13 residues. V was cut by 6 bases and J by 5 bases, with 13 bases left in between. The chain's CDR3 is CASRAQGGTEAFF. The CDR3 nucleotides read TGTGCCAGCAGAGCGCAGGGTGGGACTGAAGCTTTCTTT.

The rearrangement uses TRBV29-1 and TRBJ2-2, with 9 bases matching TRBD2. V trimming: 8 bases; J trimming: 3 bases; junction bases outside the gene matches: 4. The CDR3 consists of 13 residues. Germline assignment: CDR1 SQVTM and CDR2 ANQGSEA. DNA of the CDR3: TGCAGCACCCTAGCGGGGTACACCGGGGAGCTGTTTTTT. Translating gives CSTLAGYTGELFF.

This chain connects TRBV5-6 to TRBJ2-2; TRBD2 agrees at 9 bases. The V segment lost 1 base and the J segment 5 bases; nucleotides outside the gene matches: 9. This CDR3 is built from 17 residues. The germline CDR1 and CDR2 sequences are SGHDT and YYEEEE. The CDR3 nucleotides read TGTGCCAGCAGCTTGTATAGAAGCGGGGGGTCTACCGGGGAGCTGTTTTTT. Protein: CASSLYRSGGSTGELFF.

The CDR3, as DNA: TGCAGCGTTGTGTTCCTAGGGGACATTCAGTACTTC. This codes for CSVVFLGDIQYF. The genes are TRBV29-1 and TRBJ2-4; maybe TRBD1 (5 bases). V was cut by 4 bases and J by 8 bases, with 12 bases left in between. Per the germline V gene, CDR1 is SQVTM and CDR2 is ANQGSEA. This CDR3 has 12 residues.

This clone was observed a single time. The chain joins TRBV21-1 to TRBJ2-1; TRBD2 was called by the table and not checked on the DNA. TRBV21-1 is shown as a pseudogene. This CDR3 contains 16 residues. The CDR3 here is CASSFSGGSFTYEQFF. The CDR3 coding sequence is TGTGCCAGCAGCTTTTCGGGAGGTAGCTTTACTTACGAGCAGTTCTTC.

This chain joins TRBV19 and TRBJ1-2; 7 nucleotides match TRBD1. J was trimmed by 0 bases and V by 4 bases; bases with no gene match: 8. Per the germline V gene, CDR1 is LNHDA and CDR2 is SQIVND (reference sequence). The CDR3 covers 16 residues. Here the CDR3 reads CASSSGQALTNYGYTF. The DNA of the CDR3 is TGTGCCAGTAGTAGCGGACAGGCCCTTACTAACTATGGCTACACCTTC.

The rearrangement joins TRBV19 to TRBJ2-3; no clear D gene. Trimming pared 1 base from V and 2 bases from J, leaving 4 bases between. Germline CDR1 reads LNHDA; CDR2 reads SQIVND (reference sequence). The CDR3 is 13 amino acids. In DNA form, the CDR3 reads TGTGCCAGTAGTATAGCCCTCACAGATACGCAGTATTTT. This encodes CASSIALTDTQYF.

The CDR3, as DNA: TGTGCCAGCAGTCCAAGACAGGGTTACCAGCCCCAGCATTTT. Protein product: CASSPRQGYQPQHF. The rearrangement joins TRBV6-5 to TRBJ1-5; 7 bases agree with TRBD1. Trimming removed 5 bases from V and 7 bases from J; junction bases left unmatched: 8. Germline V gene sequence: CDR1 MNHEY, CDR2 SVGAGI. The CDR3 has 14 residues.

CDR3 DNA: TGTGCCAGCAGCTTGAGCGAAATGGCAGCCGAAAACACCGGGGAGCTGTTTTTT. This encodes CASSLSEMAAENTGELFF. The chain couples TRBV5-4 to TRBJ2-2; D is ambiguous. This CDR3 has 18 amino acids. Deletions cut 1 base from V and 2 bases from J, with 18 bases between. Germline V gene lookup returns CDR1 SGHNT and CDR2 YYREEE (reference sequence).

This chain links TRBV14 with TRBJ1-4, with TRBD1 matching 7 bases. After removal of 1 base from V and 5 bases from J, the junction contained 4 bases not matched to a gene. Germline V gene lookup returns CDR1 SGHDN and CDR2 FVKESK. The CDR3 sequence is 15 residues long. The CDR3 nucleotides read TGTGCCAGCAGCCAAGCGGGACAGTGGAATGAAAAACTGTTTTTT. Protein: CASSQAGQWNEKLFF.

V usage is TRBV11-2 and J usage is TRBJ1-2; tentative D call: TRBD1 (6 bases). The germline V gene has CDR1 SGHAT and CDR2 FQNNGV. The V and J ends lost 1 base and 5 bases respectively, with 11 bases between them. The CDR3 has 14 residues. This CDR3 reads CASSLGTGLYGYTF. The CDR3 DNA sequence: TGTGCCAGCAGCTTAGGAACAGGGTTATATGGCTACACCTTC.

This clone was counted between two and nine times. V and J are TRBV3-1 (or the pseudogene TRBV3-2) and TRBJ2-7; 7 bases fit TRBD2. This CDR3 has 14 amino acids. Germline V gene sequence: CDR1 LGHDT, CDR2 YNNKEL (reference sequence). V lost 3 bases and J lost 6; bases outside the gene matches: 8. The DNA for the CDR3 is TGTGCCAGCAGCCAGGGCGGGGGTCGGTCCGAGCAGTACTTC. Translation: CASSQGGGRSEQYF.

V is TRBV9 and J is TRBJ1-4; 12 nucleotides align to TRBD1. The CDR3 is 15 amino acids. V lost 2 bases and J lost 8; bases outside the gene matches: 4. Germline V lookup: CDR1 SGDLS, CDR2 YYNGEE. This chain's CDR3 is CASSVGTGGGEKLFF. The CDR3 region has the DNA TGTGCCAGCAGCGTTGGGACAGGGGGCGGGGAAAAACTGTTTTTT. The full variable domain, in which reference TRBV9 and TRBJ1-4 provide the parts outside the CDR3, is DSGVTQTPKHLITATGQRVTLRCSPRSGDLSVYWYQQSLDQGLQFLIQYYNGEERAKGNILERFSAQQFPDLHSELNLSSLELGDSALYFCASSVGTGGGEKLFFGSGTQLSVL.

The chain couples TRBV18 to TRBJ2-7, with a possible D match to TRBD2 (6 bases). With 2 bases removed from V and 0 bases from J, the gap between germline ends came to 20 bases. CDR1 and CDR2 from the germline V gene are KGHSH and LQKENI. The CDR3 length is 18 residues. CDR3: CASSPFTPGTFSSYEQYF. CDR3 in DNA: TGTGCCAGCTCACCATTCACCCCCGGGACTTTCAGCTCCTACGAGCAGTACTTC.

The chain has TRBV19 and TRBJ2-3, with TRBD2 matching 8 bases. With 2 bases clipped from V and 1 base from J, the junction kept 5 bases outside the gene matches. Germline V gives CDR1 LNHDA, CDR2 SQIVND (reference sequence). The CDR3 is 16 amino acids. CDR3 loop: CASSISWREGTDTQYF. Here the CDR3 DNA reads TGTGCCAGTAGTATATCTTGGCGGGAGGGCACAGATACGCAGTATTTT.

This clone has only a few counts. The chain uses TRBV7-8 and TRBJ2-3; 12 bases agree with TRBD2. Germline CDR1 SGHVS, CDR2 FQNEAQ. The V segment lost 6 bases and the J segment 2 bases; nucleotides outside the gene matches: 12. The length of the CDR3 is 18 residues. This CDR3 is CASRKPASGGAFTDTQYF. In DNA, the CDR3 is TGTGCCAGCAGAAAGCCGGCTAGCGGGGGGGCTTTCACAGATACGCAGTATTTT.

The chain joins TRBV7-2 to TRBJ2-2; D possibly corresponds to TRBD2 (6 bases). CDR3 length: 17 residues. Germline V gene sequence: CDR1 SGHTA, CDR2 FQGNSA. Trimming took 0 bases from V and 1 from J, leaving 12 bases between them. This CDR3 is CASSLAGRQKNTGELFF. DNA for the CDR3: TGTGCCAGCAGCTTAGCGGGGAGGCAGAAGAACACCGGGGAGCTGTTTTTT.

V usage is TRBV4-2 and J usage is TRBJ2-1; 8 bases map to TRBD2. CDR1 and CDR2 (germline): LGHNA, YNFKEQ. CDR3 length equals 15 residues. J gave up 6 bases and V 0 bases, and 4 bases lay outside the gene matches. The CDR3 protein is CASSQDAGTSNEQFF. The DNA for the CDR3 is TGTGCCAGCAGCCAAGATGCCGGGACTAGCAATGAGCAGTTCTTC.

The chain carries TRBV7-3 and TRBJ2-3; no clear D. Trimming took 6 bases from V and 0 from J, leaving 16 bases between them. CDR3 length: 16 amino acids. The germline CDR1 and CDR2 sequences are SGHTA and FQGTGA. Here the CDR3 reads CASRITIEASTDTQYF. CDR3 sequence (DNA): TGTGCCAGCAGGATAACGATAGAGGCTAGCACAGATACGCAGTATTTT.

CDR3 loop: CASSLRTGGGEGSPLHF. For the CDR3, the DNA is TGTGCCAGTAGTCTGCGTACAGGGGGCGGAGAGGGTTCACCCCTCCACTTT. V usage is TRBV19 and J usage is TRBJ1-6; 9 bases are a match to TRBD1. The length of the CDR3 is 17 residues. V lost 5 bases and J lost 9; bases outside the gene matches: 14. Germline-derived CDR1 and CDR2 are LNHDA and SQIVND (reference sequence).

V usage is TRBV15 and J usage is TRBJ1-1; no firm D call. Germline CDR1 and CDR2: LNHNV and YYDKDF (reference sequence). V gave up 4 bases and J gave up 2 bases, with 14 bases separating them. The CDR3 extends over 15 amino acids. The DNA of the CDR3 is TGTGCCACCAGCACCACAGTTTACGTTAACACTGAAGCTTTCTTT. Its translation is CATSTTVYVNTEAFF.

The chain carries TRBV3-1 (or the pseudogene TRBV3-2) and TRBJ2-7, with 9 bases that match TRBD1. Germline-derived CDR1 and CDR2 are LGHDT and YNNKEL (reference sequence). The trim removed 3 bases at V and 1 base at J, leaving 10 bases unmatched. CDR3 size: 17 residues. The chain's CDR3 is CASSQTFDRGVSYEQYF. CDR3 DNA sequence: TGTGCCAGCAGCCAGACCTTTGACAGGGGGGTATCCTACGAGCAGTACTTC.

This chain joins TRBV4-3 and TRBJ1-1; 7 nucleotides agree with TRBD1. CDR3 length: 15 amino acids. Trimming cost V 4 bases and J 2 bases; bases outside gene matches: 7. Germline V gene lookup returns CDR1 LGHNA and CDR2 YSLEER. CDR3 DNA: TGCGCCAGCAGCCGGGAACCAGGGGGAAACACTGAAGCTTTCTTT. This gives the protein CASSREPGGNTEAFF.

The genes are TRBV28 and TRBJ1-5; no reliable D call. CDR1 is MDHEN and CDR2 is SYDVKM in the germline V gene. CDR3 size: 16 residues. V lost 2 bases, J lost 6 bases, and 17 bases lay in between. CDR3 nucleotide sequence: TGTGCCAGCAGTTTAGTTTTGGCTGGTGGTACTCAGCCCCAGCATTTT. Translating gives CASSLVLAGGTQPQHF.

This sequence joins TRBV27 and TRBJ2-3, with D perhaps matching TRBD1 (5 bases). Germline loops: CDR1 MNHEY, CDR2 SMNVEV (reference sequence). The CDR3 runs 18 residues. Trimming stripped 5 bases from V and 4 bases from J, with 25 bases between. In nucleotides, the CDR3 is TGTGCCAGCAGTCTAAGGGGCATTCAAGCTTTCTACCCAGATACGCAGTATTTT. Translating gives CASSLRGIQAFYPDTQYF.

V gene TRBV18 combines with J gene TRBJ1-1, with D maybe TRBD1 (5 bases). V was trimmed by 2 bases and J by 2 bases, leaving 15 bases between them. The germline CDR1 and CDR2 sequences are KGHSH and LQKENI. This CDR3 has 16 amino acids. The CDR3 region is CASSPMGRGSNTEAFF. CDR3 bases: TGTGCCAGCTCACCAATGGGGCGAGGCAGCAACACTGAAGCTTTCTTT.